This T cell receptor beta chain was identified during a study of radiation and T cells in renal cell carcinoma. Study-level points and caveats: From baseline, blood top tumor clonotypes peaked at 2 weeks post-radiation.

This clone was observed once. Its antigen remains unidentified. Method: immunoSEQ multiplex PCR; TCRdb's copy keeps in-frame clones and lacks some. The table includes about 59,000 clones, over 70% detected once. The germline CDR1 and CDR2 sequences are SGHRS and YFSETQ. Unmatched junction bases numbered 6, after V lost 2 bases and J lost 5 bases. The CDR3 has 14 amino acids. The time point: baseline pretreatment blood. Treatment specified: 15 Gy SBRT to primary tumor, nephrectomy 4 weeks later. Radiation-treated patients gave blood at baseline, week 2 and week 4. The sample here was blood, taken from a patient whose treatment included radiotherapy and nephrectomy. J is TRBJ2-7 and V is TRBV5-1; TRBD1 agrees at 8 bases. The origin of this receptor is a man in his 60s with renal cell carcinoma. The CDR3 nucleotides read TGCGCCAGCAGCTTCGGAAACAGGGGGGACGAGCAGTACTTC. This gives the protein CASSFGNRGDEQYF.